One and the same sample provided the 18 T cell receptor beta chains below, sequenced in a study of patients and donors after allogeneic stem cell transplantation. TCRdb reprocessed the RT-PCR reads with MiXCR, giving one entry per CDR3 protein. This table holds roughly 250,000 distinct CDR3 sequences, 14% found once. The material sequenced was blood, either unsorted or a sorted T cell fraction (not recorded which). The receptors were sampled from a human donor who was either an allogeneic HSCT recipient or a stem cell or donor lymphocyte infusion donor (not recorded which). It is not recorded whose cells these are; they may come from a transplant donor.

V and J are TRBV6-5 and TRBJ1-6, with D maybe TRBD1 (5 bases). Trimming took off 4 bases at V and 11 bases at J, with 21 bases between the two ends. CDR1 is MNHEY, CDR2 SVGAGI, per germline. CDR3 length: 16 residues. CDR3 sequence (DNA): TGTGCCAGCAGTTCAGAGGACCTGGGGCGAGGTCCACCCCTCCACTTT. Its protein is CASSSEDLGRGPPLHF.

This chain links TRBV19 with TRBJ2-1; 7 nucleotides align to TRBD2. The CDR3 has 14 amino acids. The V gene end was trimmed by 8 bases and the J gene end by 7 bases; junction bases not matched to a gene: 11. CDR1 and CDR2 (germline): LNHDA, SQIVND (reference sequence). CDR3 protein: CASRPSGTANEQFF. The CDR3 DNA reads TGTGCCAGTCGTCCGAGCGGGACGGCGAATGAGCAGTTCTTC.

CDR3 in DNA: TGTGCCACCAGTGATTCGGGCAGGGTCGAGACCCAGTACTTC. This codes for CATSDSGRVETQYF. The chain recombines TRBV24-1 with TRBJ2-5; a weak D match, TRBD1 (5 bases). This CDR3 spans 14 amino acids. CDR1 is KGHDR, CDR2 SFDVKD, per germline. Trimming shortened V by 2 bases and J by 5 bases, and 11 bases separated the two germline ends.

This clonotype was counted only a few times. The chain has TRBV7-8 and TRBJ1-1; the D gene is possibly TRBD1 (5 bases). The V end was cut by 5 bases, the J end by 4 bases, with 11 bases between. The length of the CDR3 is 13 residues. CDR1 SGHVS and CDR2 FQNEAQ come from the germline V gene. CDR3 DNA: TGTGCCAGCAGCAGCAGGGTTGGCACTGAAGCTTTCTTT. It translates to CASSSRVGTEAFF. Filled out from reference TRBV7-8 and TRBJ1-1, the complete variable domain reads GAGVSQSPRYKVAKRGQDVALRCDPISGHVSLFWYQQALGQGPEFLTYFQNEAQLDKSGLPSDRFFAERPEGSVSTLKIQRTQQEDSAVYLCASSSRVGTEAFFGQGTRLTVV.

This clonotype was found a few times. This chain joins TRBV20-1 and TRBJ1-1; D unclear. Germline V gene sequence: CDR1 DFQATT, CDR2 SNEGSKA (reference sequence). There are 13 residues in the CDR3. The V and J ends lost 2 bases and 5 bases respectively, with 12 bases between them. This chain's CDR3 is CSARPLGYTEAFF. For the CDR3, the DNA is TGCAGTGCTAGACCTCTAGGGTATACTGAAGCTTTCTTT.

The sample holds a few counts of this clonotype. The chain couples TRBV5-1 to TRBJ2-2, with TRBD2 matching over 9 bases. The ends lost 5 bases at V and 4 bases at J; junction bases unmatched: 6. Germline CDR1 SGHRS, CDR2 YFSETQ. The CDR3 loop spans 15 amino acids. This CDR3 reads CASRAGGPRTGELFF. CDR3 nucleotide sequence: TGCGCCAGCAGGGCGGGGGGGCCACGCACCGGGGAGCTGTTTTTT.

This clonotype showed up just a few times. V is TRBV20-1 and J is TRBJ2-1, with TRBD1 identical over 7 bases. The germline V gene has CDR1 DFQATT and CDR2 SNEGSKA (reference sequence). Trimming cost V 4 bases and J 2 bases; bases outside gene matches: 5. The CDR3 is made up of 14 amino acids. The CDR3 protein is CSANGQVTYNEQFF. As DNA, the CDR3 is TGCAGTGCTAATGGACAGGTCACCTACAATGAGCAGTTCTTC.

The CDR3 region is CASSPLLQGARGSTEAFF. CDR3 sequence (DNA): TGTGCCAGTAGTCCCCTGCTGCAGGGGGCAAGAGGTAGCACTGAAGCTTTCTTT. The chain is built from TRBV19 and TRBJ1-1; TRBD1 matches at 8 bases. V was pared by 5 bases and J by 4 bases, with 18 bases of the junction left unmatched. Germline values: CDR1 LNHDA, CDR2 SQIVND (reference sequence). The CDR3 is 18 amino acids.

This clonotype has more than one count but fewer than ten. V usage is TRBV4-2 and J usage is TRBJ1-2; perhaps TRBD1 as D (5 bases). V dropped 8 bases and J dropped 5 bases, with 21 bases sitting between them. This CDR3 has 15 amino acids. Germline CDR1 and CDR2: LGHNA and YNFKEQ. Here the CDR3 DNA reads TGTGCCAGCGCATCGCCAATAGGGGCCTCATATGGCTACACCTTC. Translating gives CASASPIGASYGYTF.

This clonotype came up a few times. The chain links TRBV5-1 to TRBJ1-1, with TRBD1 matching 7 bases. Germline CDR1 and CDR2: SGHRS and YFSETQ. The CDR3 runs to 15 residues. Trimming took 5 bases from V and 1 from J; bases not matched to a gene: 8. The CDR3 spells CASSLTTGANTEAFF. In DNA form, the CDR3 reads TGCGCCAGCAGTTTAACCACAGGGGCGAACACTGAAGCTTTCTTT.

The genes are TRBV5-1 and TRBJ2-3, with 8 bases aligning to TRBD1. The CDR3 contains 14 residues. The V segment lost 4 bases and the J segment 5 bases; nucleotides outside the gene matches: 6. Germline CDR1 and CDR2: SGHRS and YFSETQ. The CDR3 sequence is CASSRTGFRDTQYF. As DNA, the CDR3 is TGCGCCAGCAGCAGGACAGGGTTCAGAGATACGCAGTATTTT.

The CDR3: CATSDSRPSGANVLTF. DNA for the CDR3: TGTGCCACCAGTGATTCTCGTCCCTCTGGGGCCAACGTCCTGACTTTC. The chain uses TRBV24-1 and TRBJ2-6; no clear D. Trimming stripped 2 bases from V and 0 bases from J, with 7 bases between. CDR1 KGHDR and CDR2 SFDVKD come from the germline V gene. The CDR3 is 16 residues long.

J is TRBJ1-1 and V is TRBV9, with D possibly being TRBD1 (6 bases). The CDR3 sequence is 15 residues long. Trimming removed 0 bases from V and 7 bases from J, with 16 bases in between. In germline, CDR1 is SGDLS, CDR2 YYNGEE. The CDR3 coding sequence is TGTGCCAGCAGCGTAGGGGTAACTGGACAGTTTGAAGCTTTCTTT. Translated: CASSVGVTGQFEAFF. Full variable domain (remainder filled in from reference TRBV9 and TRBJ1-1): DSGVTQTPKHLITATGQRVTLRCSPRSGDLSVYWYQQSLDQGLQFLIQYYNGEERAKGNILERFSAQQFPDLHSELNLSSLELGDSALYFCASSVGVTGQFEAFFGQGTRLTVV.

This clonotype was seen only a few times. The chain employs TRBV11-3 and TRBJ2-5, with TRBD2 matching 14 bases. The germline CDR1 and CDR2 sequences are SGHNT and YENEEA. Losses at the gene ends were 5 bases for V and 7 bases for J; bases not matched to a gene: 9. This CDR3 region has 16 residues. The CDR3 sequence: CASSPDGTSGRVTQYF. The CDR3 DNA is TGTGCCAGCAGCCCCGACGGGACTAGCGGGAGAGTGACCCAGTACTTC.

DNA of the CDR3: TGTGCCAGCAGTCCAGGGGGCGCGGAGACCCAGTACTTC. It specifies CASSPGGAETQYF. V gene TRBV7-2 combines with J gene TRBJ2-5; 8 nucleotides match TRBD1. V was pared by 6 bases and J by 5 bases, with 5 bases of the junction left unmatched. The germline V gene has CDR1 SGHTA and CDR2 FQGNSA. The CDR3 length is 13 residues.

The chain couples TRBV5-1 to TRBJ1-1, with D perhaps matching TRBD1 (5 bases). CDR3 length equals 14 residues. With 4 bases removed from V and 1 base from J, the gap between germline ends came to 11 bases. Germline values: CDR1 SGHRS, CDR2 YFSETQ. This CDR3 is CASSPVQGNTEAFF. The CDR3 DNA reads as TGCGCCAGCAGCCCTGTCCAGGGGAACACTGAAGCTTTCTTT.

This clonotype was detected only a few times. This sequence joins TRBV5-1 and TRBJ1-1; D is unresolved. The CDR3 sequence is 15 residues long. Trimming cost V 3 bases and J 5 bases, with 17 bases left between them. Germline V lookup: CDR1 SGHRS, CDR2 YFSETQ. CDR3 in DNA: TGCGCCAGCAGCTGGGGTGGAGCAGGAGGGACTGAAGCTTTCTTT. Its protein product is CASSWGGAGGTEAFF. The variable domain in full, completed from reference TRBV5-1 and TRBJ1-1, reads KAGVTQTPRYLIKTRGQQVTLSCSPISGHRSVSWYQQTPGQGLQFLFEYFSETQRNKGNFPGRFSGRQFSNSRSEMNVSTLELGDSALYLCASSWGGAGGTEAFFGQGTRLTVV.

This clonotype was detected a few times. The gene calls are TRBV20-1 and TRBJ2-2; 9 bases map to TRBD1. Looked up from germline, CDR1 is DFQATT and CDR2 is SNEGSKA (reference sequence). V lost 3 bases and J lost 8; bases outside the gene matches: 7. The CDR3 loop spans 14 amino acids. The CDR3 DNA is TGCAGTGCTAGGGGACAGGGAATCTCTGGGGAGCTGTTTTTT. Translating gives CSARGQGISGELFF.